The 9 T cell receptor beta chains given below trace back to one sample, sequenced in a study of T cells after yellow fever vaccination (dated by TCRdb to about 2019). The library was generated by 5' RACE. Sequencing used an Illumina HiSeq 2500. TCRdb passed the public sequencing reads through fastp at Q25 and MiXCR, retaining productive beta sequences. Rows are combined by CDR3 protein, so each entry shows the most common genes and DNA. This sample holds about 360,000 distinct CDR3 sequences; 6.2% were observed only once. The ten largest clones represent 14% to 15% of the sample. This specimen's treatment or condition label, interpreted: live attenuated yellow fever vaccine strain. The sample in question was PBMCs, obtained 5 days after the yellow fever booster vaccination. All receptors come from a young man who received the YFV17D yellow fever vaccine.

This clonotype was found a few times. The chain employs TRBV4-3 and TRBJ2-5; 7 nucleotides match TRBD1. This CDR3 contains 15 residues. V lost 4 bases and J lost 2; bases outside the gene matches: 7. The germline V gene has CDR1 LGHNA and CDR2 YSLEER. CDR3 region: CASSRSEGQQETQYF. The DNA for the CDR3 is TGCGCCAGCAGCCGCTCCGAGGGACAGCAAGAGACCCAGTACTTC.

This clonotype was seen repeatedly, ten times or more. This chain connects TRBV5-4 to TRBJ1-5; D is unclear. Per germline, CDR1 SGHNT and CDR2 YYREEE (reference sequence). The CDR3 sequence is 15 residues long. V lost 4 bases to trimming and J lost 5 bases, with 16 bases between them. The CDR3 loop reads CASSLYGGCDQPQHF. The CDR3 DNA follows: TGTGCCAGCAGCCTTTATGGAGGGTGCGATCAGCCCCAGCATTTT.

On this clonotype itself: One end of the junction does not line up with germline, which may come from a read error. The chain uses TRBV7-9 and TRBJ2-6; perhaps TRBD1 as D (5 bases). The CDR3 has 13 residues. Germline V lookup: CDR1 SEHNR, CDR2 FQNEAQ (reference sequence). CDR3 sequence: CAARGSGANVPTF. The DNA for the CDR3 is TGTGCCGCGCGCGGCTCTGGGGCCAACGTCCCGACTTTC.

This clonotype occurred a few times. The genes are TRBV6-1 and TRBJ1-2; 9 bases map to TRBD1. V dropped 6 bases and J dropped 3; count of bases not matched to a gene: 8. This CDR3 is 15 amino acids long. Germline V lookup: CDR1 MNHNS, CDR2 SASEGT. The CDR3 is CASSDDTGGDYGYTF. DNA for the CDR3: TGTGCCAGCAGCGACGATACAGGGGGCGACTATGGCTACACCTTC.

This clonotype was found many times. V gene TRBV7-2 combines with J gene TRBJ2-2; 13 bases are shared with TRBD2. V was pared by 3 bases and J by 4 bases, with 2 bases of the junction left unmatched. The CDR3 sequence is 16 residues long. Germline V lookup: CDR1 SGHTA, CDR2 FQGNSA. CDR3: CASSFGLAGATGELFF. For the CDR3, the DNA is TGTGCCAGCAGCTTTGGACTAGCGGGAGCCACCGGGGAGCTGTTTTTT.

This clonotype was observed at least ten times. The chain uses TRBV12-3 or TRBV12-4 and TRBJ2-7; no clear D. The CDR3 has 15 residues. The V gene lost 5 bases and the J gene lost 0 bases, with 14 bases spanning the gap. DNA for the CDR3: TGTGCCAGCAGTAAAGACCCCTCAAGCTCCTACGAGCAGTACTTC. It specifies CASSKDPSSSYEQYF.

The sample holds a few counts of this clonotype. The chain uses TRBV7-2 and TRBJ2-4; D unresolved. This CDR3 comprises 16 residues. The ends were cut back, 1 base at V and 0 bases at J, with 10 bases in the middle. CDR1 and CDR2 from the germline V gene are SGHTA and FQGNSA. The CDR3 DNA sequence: TGTGCCAGCAGCTTAGAACAGACACTAGCCAAAAACATTCAGTACTTC. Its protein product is CASSLEQTLAKNIQYF. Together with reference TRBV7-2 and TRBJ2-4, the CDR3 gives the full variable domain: GAGVSQSPSNKVTEKGKDVELRCDPISGHTALYWYRQSLGQGLEFLIYFQGNSAPDKSGLPSDRFSAERTGGSVSTLTIQRTQQEDSAVYLCASSLEQTLAKNIQYFGAGTRLSVL.

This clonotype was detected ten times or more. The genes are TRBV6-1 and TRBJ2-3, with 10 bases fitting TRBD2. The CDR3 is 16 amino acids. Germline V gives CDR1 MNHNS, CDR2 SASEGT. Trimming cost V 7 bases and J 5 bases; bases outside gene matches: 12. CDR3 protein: CASIARPSGSLDTQYF. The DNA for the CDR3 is TGTGCCAGCATCGCCCGGCCTAGCGGGAGTTTAGATACGCAGTATTTT.

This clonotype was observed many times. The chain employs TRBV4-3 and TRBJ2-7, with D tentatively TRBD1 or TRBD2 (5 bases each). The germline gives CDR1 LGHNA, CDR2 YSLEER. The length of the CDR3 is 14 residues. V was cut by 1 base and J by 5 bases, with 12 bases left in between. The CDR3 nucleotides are TGCGCCAGCAGCCAAGGGGGACCGATCCACGAGCAGTACTTC. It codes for CASSQGGPIHEQYF.